Listed below are T cell receptor beta chains from one sample, sequenced in a study of cytomegalovirus exposure and HLA in healthy donors. The assay was immunoSEQ multiplex PCR, and TCRdb's table has in-frame clones only and misses some. The sample holds about 240,000 clones, approximately 83% seen once. Material: PBMCs. Receptors originate from a young woman in good health and CMV-seropositive. The CDR3 runs from the conserved cysteine through the conserved F or W. Each record gives: V gene, clone size, D gene, J gene, CDR3 DNA, CDR3 protein. A D gene is named only where the DNA matches it firmly. Clone size is given for some rows only: seen once, a few or many times, or a class if the clone is expanded.

TRBV18	.	TRBD1	TRBJ1-1	TGTGCCAGCTCACCACTTACAGGGGTAGCTGAAGCTTTCTTT	CASSPLTGVAEAFF
TRBV18	.	TRBD2	TRBJ2-7	TGTGCCAGCTCAACTGCACTAGCGGGAGATTACGAGCAGTACTTC	CASSTALAGDYEQYF
TRBV6-5	.	.	TRBJ1-2	TGTGCCAGCAGTTACTCGATCAGAGGGAACTATGGCTACACCTTC	CASSYSIRGNYGYTF
TRBV11-3	.	.	TRBJ2-7	TGTGCCAGCAGCTTGGAGGCACCACTCTACGAGCAGTACTTC	CASSLEAPLYEQYF
TRBV30	.	.	TRBJ1-1	TGTGCCTGGAGTGTAGACAGGAACACTGAAGCTTTCTTT	CAWSVDRNTEAFF
TRBV29-1	.	TRBD1	TRBJ2-1	TGCAGCGTTGATGACAGGGTCTACAATGAGCAGTTCTTC	CSVDDRVYNEQFF
TRBV19	.	TRBD1	TRBJ2-7	TGTGCCAGTAGTAGACGCACAGGGGTCCAATCCTACGAGCAGTACTTC	CASSRRTGVQSYEQYF
TRBV6-1	.	TRBD1	TRBJ1-1	TGTGCCAGCAGTAATAACAGGGGGCGGAACACTGAAGCTTTCTTT	CASSNNRGRNTEAFF
TRBV4-1	.	.	TRBJ1-5	TGCGCCAGCAGCCAAGGGGGGGGCAGTCCCAGCAATCAGCCCCAGCATTTT	CASSQGGGSPSNQPQHF
TRBV9	.	.	TRBJ1-2	TGTGCCAGCAGCCCGAGAGATCTCCGTAACTATGGCTACACCTTC	CASSPRDLRNYGYTF
TRBV6-1	.	.	TRBJ1-5	TGTGCCAGCAGTGATGTGGTTTCGGATCAGCCCCAGCATTTT	CASSDVVSDQPQHF
TRBV6-1	.	.	TRBJ2-5	TGTGCCAGCAGTGAAGGACAGGTTTTAGAGACCCAGTACTTC	CASSEGQVLETQYF
TRBV7-6	.	.	TRBJ1-2	TGTGCCAGCAGCTTAGGCTCCCAGGGGCTCAACTATGGCTACACCTTC	CASSLGSQGLNYGYTF
TRBV5-1	.	TRBD1	TRBJ1-1	TGCGCCAGCAGCGGACAGGGGCTAGGGACTGAAGCTTTCTTT	CASSGQGLGTEAFF
TRBV18	.	.	TRBJ2-5	TGTGCCAGCTCACCGTCGGAGGGAGAGGGGGAGACCCAGTACTTC	CASSPSEGEGETQYF
TRBV30	.	TRBD2	TRBJ2-1	TGTGCCTGGAGTAGCGGGAGGTCAGGCTCCTACAATGAGCAGTTCTTC	CAWSSGRSGSYNEQFF
TRBV7-9	few	.	TRBJ2-3	TGTGCCAGCAGCTCGACTAGAAGTTTAAATACGCAGTATTTT	CASSSTRSLNTQYF
TRBV27	.	.	TRBJ1-4	TGTGCCAGCAGTCGAACACCTCAGGGGTCTAATGAAAAACTGTTTTTT	CASSRTPQGSNEKLFF
TRBV28	.	TRBD1	TRBJ1-1	TGTGCCAGCGGGATCCTGGACAGGAGAGGGACTGAAGCTTTCTTT	CASGILDRRGTEAFF
TRBV11-1	.	.	TRBJ2-7	TGTGCCAGCAGCTCTGCACAGGCGCACGAGCAGTACTTC	CASSSAQAHEQYF
TRBV15	.	.	TRBJ1-2	TGTGCCACCAGCAGCATGATGAACAGGGTTCTGGGGGGCTACACCTTC	CATSSMMNRVLGGYTF
TRBV4-2	few	TRBD2	TRBJ2-1	TGTGCCAGCAGCCAGGTAGCGGGAGAGATCAATGAGCAGTTCTTC	CASSQVAGEINEQFF
TRBV9	.	.	TRBJ1-1	TGTGCCAGCAGTACGCGGGGGGGAAACACTGAAGCTTTCTTT	CASSTRGGNTEAFF
TRBV4-1	.	TRBD1	TRBJ2-7	TGCGCCAGCAGCCCTGGGAACAGGGGGCTCCACGAGCAGTACTTC	CASSPGNRGLHEQYF
TRBV11-3	.	.	TRBJ2-5	TGTGCCAGCAGCTGGACTATAGGGACCCAGTACTTC	CASSWTIGTQYF
TRBV5-1	.	.	TRBJ2-7	TGCGCCAGCAGCTTGGTTGGCACCGAGCAGTACTTC	CASSLVGTEQYF
TRBV29-1	.	TRBD1	TRBJ1-1	TGCAGCGTTGAGGGTCAAAGAGGGGGCCGCGACTTGAACACTGAAGCTTTCTTT	CSVEGQRGGRDLNTEAFF
TRBV27	.	.	TRBJ2-7	TGTGCCAGCAGTTTACGTTCTGGGGGCTTAACCTACGAGCAGTACTTC	CASSLRSGGLTYEQYF
TRBV6-5	.	.	TRBJ1-2	TGTGCCAGCAGTTCGGGGGTCCCTTTTTATGGCTACACCTTC	CASSSGVPFYGYTF
TRBV4-1	.	TRBD2	TRBJ2-2	TGCGCCAGCAGCCGTGTTCCCCCGAGCGGGGCGAACACCGGGGAGCTGTTTTTT	CASSRVPPSGANTGELFF
TRBV27	.	.	TRBJ2-5	TGTGCCAGCAGGGACCTTACAGGGTCCGGAGAGACCCAGTACTTC	CASRDLTGSGETQYF
TRBV7-7	.	TRBD2	TRBJ2-1	TGTGCCAGCAGCTTAGCCCTAGCGGGAGGCAATGAGCAGTTCTTC	CASSLALAGGNEQFF
TRBV5-1	once	.	TRBJ1-4	TGCGCCAGCAGCTTGCAGGGTACGGGAAAACTGTTTTTT	CASSLQGTGKLFF
TRBV13	.	TRBD2	TRBJ2-5	TGTGCCAGCAGCCATAGCGGGAGCTGGGAGACCCAGTACTTC	CASSHSGSWETQYF
TRBV30	.	.	TRBJ2-2	TGTGCCTCCCTTTTCACCGGGGAGCTGTTTTTT	CASLFTGELFF
TRBV28	.	.	TRBJ1-3	TGTGCCAGCAGTTATCAGGGCCTCATATATTTT	CASSYQGLIYF
TRBV4-1	few	TRBD1	TRBJ2-7	TGCGCCAGCAGCCAGGGGACAGGGGACTACGAGCAGTACTTC	CASSQGTGDYEQYF
TRBV19	.	TRBD2	TRBJ2-5	TGTGCCAGTAGTGGAGGGACTAGCGGCCAAGAGACCCAGTACTTC	CASSGGTSGQETQYF
TRBV10-1	.	.	TRBJ2-3	TGCGCCAGCAGTGAGTCTGGACTACCGCCGACAGATACGCAGTATTTT	CASSESGLPPTDTQYF
TRBV27	.	.	TRBJ2-7	TGTGCCAGCAGACTTAGGGGACTTTCCTACGAGCAGTACTTC	CASRLRGLSYEQYF
TRBV5-1	.	.	TRBJ2-1	TGCGCCAGCAGCTCCGGATACAGGGGGCCGCGGGAGGGGGTTGGGGAGCAGTTCTTC	CASSSGYRGPREGVGEQFF
TRBV7-6	.	.	TRBJ2-7	TGTGCCAGCAGTCATACAGGGTCCGAGCAGTACTTC	CASSHTGSEQYF
TRBV30	.	.	TRBJ1-3	TGTGCCTGGAGTGTCCTGCGCTCTGGAAACACCATATATTTT	CAWSVLRSGNTIYF
TRBV27	few	TRBD1	TRBJ1-2	TGTGCCAGCAGCCCAGGGGGCTATGGCTACACCTTC	CASSPGGYGYTF
TRBV14	.	.	TRBJ2-7	TGTGCCAGCAGCCCCACCCGAAGGACATACTACGAGCAGTACTTC	CASSPTRRTYYEQYF
TRBV30	.	.	TRBJ1-2	TGTGCCTGGTCCGCTGGGGGCGGACATGGCTACACCTTC	CAWSAGGGHGYTF
TRBV19	few	TRBD1	TRBJ2-4	TGTGCCAGTAGTCAGAGGGACAGGGGTTACATTCAGTACTTC	CASSQRDRGYIQYF
TRBV19	.	.	TRBJ2-1	TGTGCCAGTAGTCCAACCTCTGCTAGTGAGCAGTTCTTC	CASSPTSASEQFF
TRBV5-1	.	.	TRBJ1-4	TGCGCCAGCAGCTTGACAGCCTCTAATGAAAAACTGTTTTTT	CASSLTASNEKLFF
TRBV27	.	TRBD1	TRBJ1-1	TGTGCCAGCAGTTTATCGGGACAGGGGGTGAACACTGAAGCTTTCTTT	CASSLSGQGVNTEAFF